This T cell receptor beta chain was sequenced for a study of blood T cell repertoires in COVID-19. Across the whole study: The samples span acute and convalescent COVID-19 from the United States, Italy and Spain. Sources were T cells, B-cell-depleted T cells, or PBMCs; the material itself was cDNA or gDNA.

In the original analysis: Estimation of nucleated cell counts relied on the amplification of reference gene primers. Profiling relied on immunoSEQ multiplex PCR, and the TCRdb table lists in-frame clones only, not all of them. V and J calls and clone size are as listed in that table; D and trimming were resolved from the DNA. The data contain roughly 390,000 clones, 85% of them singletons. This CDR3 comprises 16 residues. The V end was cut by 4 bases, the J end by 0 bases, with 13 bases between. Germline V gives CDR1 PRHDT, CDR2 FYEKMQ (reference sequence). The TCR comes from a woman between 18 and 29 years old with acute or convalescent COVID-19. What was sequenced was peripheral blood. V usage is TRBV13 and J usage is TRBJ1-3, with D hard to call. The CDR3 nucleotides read TGTGCCAGCAGCTCAACGGACGGGAGCTCTGGAAACACCATATATTTT. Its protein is CASSSTDGSSGNTIYF.